This passage covers 25 T cell receptor beta chains from one sample sequenced in a study of blood T cell repertoires in COVID-19. Profiled with immunoSEQ multiplex PCR; TCRdb holds only in-frame clones, not every one. There are approximately 350,000 clones in the sample; 65% to 90% occur only once, and roughly 6.6% lies in the top ten. Sequenced: peripheral blood. The receptors come from a woman aged 60 to 75 with COVID-19, enrolled during active disease.

The J gene is TRBJ1-4, the V gene TRBV7-6; 12 bases map to TRBD1. The length of the CDR3 is 21 residues. V shed 0 bases, J shed 7 bases, and the junction held 18 bases outside the gene matches. Germline V gene lookup returns CDR1 SGHVS and CDR2 FNYEAQ. The CDR3 bases are TGTGCCAGCAGCTTAGCCGAATCTCGGGGGGACAGGGGGCAAATAGCTGAAAAACTGTTTTTT. It specifies CASSLAESRGDRGQIAEKLFF.

This chain uses TRBV18 with TRBJ1-6, with TRBD1 identical over 9 bases. The CDR3 runs to 15 residues. The germline gives CDR1 KGHSH, CDR2 LQKENI. V lost 5 bases, J lost 8 bases, and 7 bases stayed unmatched. For the CDR3, the DNA is TGTGCCAGCTCAGCCGGGACAGGGCGTTATTCACCCCTCCACTTT. Protein: CASSAGTGRYSPLHF.

J is TRBJ1-1 and V is TRBV12-3 or TRBV12-4; D is ambiguous. The CDR3 has 12 amino acids. V gave up 5 bases and J gave up 2 bases, with 6 bases separating them. In DNA, the CDR3 is TGTGCCAGCAGTCTAAGTAACACTGAAGCTTTCTTT. Protein: CASSLSNTEAFF.

The chain employs TRBV2 and TRBJ2-1; D gene unclear. V was pared by 8 bases and J by 8 bases, with 10 bases between. The CDR3 is made up of 11 amino acids. Germline-derived CDR1 and CDR2 are SNHLY and FYNNEI. The chain's CDR3 is CASYRGDEQFF. CDR3 in DNA: TGTGCCAGCTACCGAGGCGATGAGCAGTTCTTC. Looking up the rest from reference TRBV2 and TRBJ2-1 gives the full variable domain: EPEVTQTPSHQVTQMGQEVILRCVPISNHLYFYWYRQILGQKVEFLVSFYNNEISEKSEIFDDQFSVERPDGSNFTLKIRSTKLEDSAMYFCASYRGDEQFFGPGTRLTVL.

The rearrangement joins TRBV6-4 to TRBJ1-5; 8 nucleotides match TRBD1. This CDR3 comprises 17 residues. J lost 8 bases, V lost 0 bases, and 12 bases had no gene match. CDR1 and CDR2 (germline): MRHNA, SNTAGT. The CDR3: CASSDSNGQGRWEPQHF. The DNA for the CDR3 is TGTGCCAGCAGTGACTCAAATGGACAGGGAAGATGGGAGCCCCAGCATTTT.

V is TRBV5-4 and J is TRBJ1-4, with TRBD1 as a possible D gene (5 bases). The length of the CDR3 is 14 residues. The germline gives CDR1 SGHNT, CDR2 YYREEE (reference sequence). Trimming shortened V by 5 bases and J by 6 bases, and 14 bases separated the two germline ends. The CDR3 spells CASRPKPGDEKLFF. The CDR3, as DNA: TGTGCCAGCAGGCCAAAACCGGGGGATGAAAAACTGTTTTTT.

This chain joins TRBV29-1 and TRBJ1-2, with no clear D. Trimming left V 4 bases short and J 4 bases short, with 10 bases between. Germline V gene sequence: CDR1 SQVTM, CDR2 ANQGSEA. The CDR3 has 12 residues. In nucleotides, the CDR3 is TGCAGCGTTGTGCGGGGTGGCTATGGCTACACCTTC. Protein: CSVVRGGYGYTF.

The V call is TRBV21-1, the J call TRBJ1-1; the table's TRBD1 call for D was not verified on the DNA. TRBV21-1 is a known pseudogene. This CDR3 region has 14 residues. In DNA form, the CDR3 reads TGTGCCAGCAGCAAAAACAGGCCACAAAGGGAAGCTTTCTTT. Its translation is CASSKNRPQREAFF.

V gene TRBV25-1 combines with J gene TRBJ1-1, with 9 bases identical to TRBD1. The CDR3 has 13 amino acids. Germline V gives CDR1 MGHDK, CDR2 SYGVNS. Losses at the gene ends were 10 bases for V and 4 bases for J; bases not matched to a gene: 7. DNA of the CDR3: TGTGCCACCCGGACAGGGGAGTCCACTGAAGCTTTCTTT. Translating gives CATRTGESTEAFF.

The gene calls are TRBV6-2 or TRBV6-3 and TRBJ1-2, with D possibly matching TRBD1 (5 bases). Per germline, CDR1 MNHEY and CDR2 SVGEGT. V lost 5 bases and J 8 bases, leaving 9 bases between the germline ends. The CDR3 contains 11 residues. CDR3 in DNA: TGTGCCAGCAGTAGAACAGGCGGCTACACCTTC. It is translated as CASSRTGGYTF.

The chain is built from TRBV11-2 and TRBJ2-2; 8 positions match TRBD1. V was clipped by 5 bases and J by 1 base; unmatched bases: 9. There are 17 residues in the CDR3. CDR1 is SGHAT and CDR2 is FQNNGV in the germline V gene. The CDR3 coding sequence is TGTGCCAGCAGCCCCAGTTCCGACAGGGGGAACACCGGGGAGCTGTTTTTT. Its protein is CASSPSSDRGNTGELFF.

With regard to this clone: In the same sample, other DNA sequences code for this CDR3. The DNA of the CDR3 is TGTGCCAGCAGCCTGTACAATGAGCAGTTCTTC. Its translation is CASSLYNEQFF. This chain links TRBV27 with TRBJ2-1; D is ambiguous. Germline values: CDR1 MNHEY, CDR2 SMNVEV (reference sequence). V shed 6 bases and J shed 4 bases, with 4 bases lying between them. This CDR3 comprises 11 residues.

J is TRBJ2-1 and V is TRBV7-3; possible D gene TRBD1, 6 bases. Germline V gives CDR1 SGHTA, CDR2 FQGTGA. The CDR3 is 15 residues long. Trimming removed 2 bases from V and 5 bases from J, with 13 bases in between. CDR3 nucleotide sequence: TGTGCCAGCAGCTTATACAGGGTTCTGGACAATGAGCAGTTCTTC. It encodes CASSLYRVLDNEQFF.

In regard to this clone: Distinct nucleotide sequences in the sample also encode this CDR3. The chain is built from TRBV4-2 and TRBJ1-5; 10 nucleotides line up with TRBD1. The CDR3 is made up of 14 amino acids. After removal of 1 base from V and 11 bases from J, the junction contained 5 bases not matched to a gene. Germline CDR1 and CDR2: LGHNA and YNFKEQ. The DNA of the CDR3 is TGTGCCAGCAGCCAAGTCGGGACAGGGGCGGCCCAGCATTTT. This encodes CASSQVGTGAAQHF.

The CDR3 DNA sequence: TGCGCCAGCAGCCAATACGGGAATAATTCACCCCTCCACTTT. Translation: CASSQYGNNSPLHF. The chain joins TRBV4-1 to TRBJ1-6; D unresolved. Per germline, CDR1 MGHRA and CDR2 YSYEKL. This CDR3 spans 14 amino acids. V dropped 2 bases and J dropped 5 bases, with 7 bases sitting between them.

This chain uses TRBV6-5 with TRBJ2-5, with 7 bases identical to TRBD1. The germline V gene encodes CDR1 MNHEY and CDR2 SVGAGI. J was trimmed by 4 bases and V by 2 bases; bases with no gene match: 4. This CDR3 has 14 amino acids. CDR3 DNA: TGTGCCAGCAGTTACCTTGGGACAGCAGAGACCCAGTACTTC. Protein product: CASSYLGTAETQYF.

The rearrangement uses TRBV7-9 and TRBJ1-5; D possibly corresponds to TRBD1 (6 bases). The germline V gene has CDR1 SEHNR and CDR2 FQNEAQ (reference sequence). CDR3 length: 16 residues. The V gene lost 7 bases and the J gene lost 3 bases, with 19 bases spanning the gap. The CDR3 DNA follows: TGTGCCAGCACCAAATGGCGGGGGGCTGACAATCAGCCCCAGCATTTT. Encoded protein: CASTKWRGADNQPQHF. Complete variable domain (other parts from reference TRBV7-9 and TRBJ1-5): DTGVSQNPRHKITKRGQNVTFRCDPISEHNRLYWYRQTLGQGPEFLTYFQNEAQLEKSRLLSDRFSAERPKGSFSTLEIQRTEQGDSAMYLCASTKWRGADNQPQHFGDGTRLSIL.

The genes are TRBV13 and TRBJ1-6, with TRBD1 identical over 7 bases. The CDR3 has 15 residues. The V segment lost 4 bases and the J segment 5 bases; nucleotides outside the gene matches: 5. Germline-derived CDR1 and CDR2 are PRHDT and FYEKMQ (reference sequence). The CDR3 loop reads CASSSRQGHNSPLHF. CDR3 nucleotide sequence: TGTGCCAGCAGCTCCAGACAGGGCCATAATTCACCCCTCCACTTT.

The CDR3 DNA sequence: TGTGCCAGCGGCAGGGTTAGTCCCACTGAAGCTTTCTTT. Translated, it gives CASGRVSPTEAFF. This chain links TRBV6-5 with TRBJ1-1; a weak D match, TRBD1 (5 bases). Germline V gives CDR1 MNHEY, CDR2 SVGAGI. CDR3 length equals 13 residues. V was cut by 8 bases and J by 4 bases, with 14 bases left in between.

This clone was picked up one time. The chain carries TRBV21-1 and TRBJ1-2; TRBD1, the table's D call, lacks a check against the DNA. TRBV21-1 is flagged as a pseudogene. The CDR3 runs to 19 residues. DNA for the CDR3: TGTGCCAGCCCCCAACCTCCACGCAAGGTGCTGGGGCGCGTTAATGGCTACACCTTC. Its protein is CASPQPPRKVLGRVNGYTF.

This chain connects TRBV30 to TRBJ1-2, with unresolved D. Germline values: CDR1 GTSNPN, CDR2 SVGIG (reference sequence). Between the trimmed V and J ends, which lost 2 bases and 2 bases, there was a span of 18 bases. The CDR3 runs to 16 residues. CDR3 in DNA: TGTGCCTGGAGTTCAATGGAGAGGGCGAGGAACTATGGCTACACCTTC. This translates into CAWSSMERARNYGYTF.

This clone was detected ten times or more. The chain links TRBV5-1 to TRBJ2-1, with TRBD2 matching over 13 bases. This CDR3 has 18 residues. The germline gives CDR1 SGHRS, CDR2 YFSETQ. V trimming: 7 bases; J trimming: 0 bases; junction bases outside the gene matches: 10. The CDR3 reads CASSPTSGGSSSYNEQFF. In DNA, the CDR3 is TGCGCCAGCTCTCCGACTAGCGGGGGGTCTAGCTCCTACAATGAGCAGTTCTTC.

In this sample, this clone turned up once. This chain connects TRBV18 to TRBJ1-6; D gene ambiguous. Deletions cut 3 bases from V and 14 bases from J, with 11 bases between. The CDR3 totals 12 residues. Per germline, CDR1 KGHSH and CDR2 LQKENI. DNA of the CDR3: TGTGCCAGCTCACCGGAGGGAGCAACCCTCCACTTT. It is translated as CASSPEGATLHF.

This chain links TRBV6-5 with TRBJ2-7; TRBD1 is a possible D gene (5 bases). From germline, CDR1 is MNHEY and CDR2 SVGAGI. The CDR3 has 16 residues. The V end was cut by 0 bases, the J end by 4 bases, with 16 bases between. CDR3 sequence (DNA): TGTGCCAGCAGTTACTCGGTGGGCAGGGTAGGGTACGAGCAGTACTTC. As protein: CASSYSVGRVGYEQYF.

The J gene is TRBJ2-2, the V gene TRBV30; D perhaps matches TRBD1 (5 bases). The ends were cut back, 4 bases at V and 6 bases at J, with 6 bases in the middle. This CDR3 has 11 residues. Germline V gives CDR1 GTSNPN, CDR2 SVGIG (reference sequence). Here the CDR3 DNA reads TGTGCCTGGACAGGGCCCGGGGAGCTGTTTTTT. Protein product: CAWTGPGELFF.